This is a list of T cell receptor beta chains from one sample in a study of blood T cell repertoires in COVID-19. Produced via immunoSEQ multiplex PCR; TCRdb's table is partial and in-frame only. The sample gives under 200,000 clones, roughly 89% of which show up once; approximately 4% is in the top ten. Sequencing input: peripheral blood. These receptor sequences come from a man aged 18 to 29 with active or convalescent COVID-19. CDR3s include the opening cysteine and the closing phenylalanine or tryptophan. A D gene is named only where the DNA matches it firmly. Not every row has a clone size; where given, it reads once, few, many or a size class.

clone_size d_call j_call v_call cdr3_aa cdr3_nt
once TRBD1 TRBJ2-7 TRBV7-8 CASSLRDRGGEQYF TGTGCCAGCAGCTTAAGGGACAGGGGAGGGGAGCAGTACTTC
NA NA TRBJ2-7 TRBV27 CASSGAGLYYEQYF TGTGCCAGCAGTGGTGCGGGACTCTACTACGAGCAGTACTTC
NA TRBD1 TRBJ1-5 TRBV6-2/TRBV6-3 CASSTLTGSIRQPQHF TGTGCCAGCAGTACCCTGACAGGGAGTATTCGTCAGCCCCAGCATTTT
NA TRBD1 TRBJ1-1 TRBV3-1/TRBV3-2 CASSWGQGGFTEAFF TGTGCCAGCAGCTGGGGACAGGGAGGGTTCACTGAAGCTTTCTTT
NA TRBD1 TRBJ2-1 TRBV18 CASSPRTGGYNEQFF TGTGCCAGCTCACCTAGGACAGGGGGCTACAATGAGCAGTTCTTC
NA NA TRBJ2-2 TRBV5-1 CASSVIVTGELFF TGCGCCAGCAGCGTAATTGTGACCGGGGAGCTGTTTTTT
NA TRBD2 TRBJ2-5 TRBV7-2 CASSVPSAAGVQGETQYF TGTGCCAGCAGCGTCCCCAGCGCGGCGGGGGTTCAGGGAGAGACCCAGTACTTC
NA TRBD2 TRBJ2-1 TRBV6-6 CASSESLARNEQFF TGTGCCAGCAGTGAGTCACTAGCGAGGAATGAGCAGTTCTTC
NA NA TRBJ1-4 TRBV19 CASSSHDGATNEKLFF TGTGCCAGTAGTTCCCACGACGGGGCAACTAATGAAAAACTGTTTTTT
NA NA TRBJ2-5 TRBV27 CASSLSESTETQYF TGTGCCAGCAGTTTATCAGAAAGCACGGAGACCCAGTACTTC
once NA TRBJ1-4 TRBV28 CASSSPGETPYEKLFF TGTGCCAGCAGTTCCCCCGGGGAGACCCCATATGAAAAACTGTTTTTT
NA TRBD2 TRBJ2-1 TRBV7-9 CASSFRLAPYNEQFF TGTGCCAGCAGCTTTAGACTAGCGCCCTACAATGAGCAGTTCTTC
once NA TRBJ1-2 TRBV6-5 CASSYQGKINGYTF TGTGCCAGCAGTTATCAGGGGAAAATTAATGGCTACACCTTC
NA TRBD2 TRBJ2-1 TRBV5-4 CASSLASGQYNEQFF TGTGCCAGCAGCTTGGCTAGCGGCCAATACAATGAGCAGTTCTTC
once NA TRBJ1-2 TRBV28 CASSPALLNYGYTF TGTGCCAGCAGTCCAGCGTTACTGAACTATGGCTACACCTTC
NA NA TRBJ1-3 TRBV4-1 CASSQVSGRGNTIYF TGCGCCAGCAGCCAAGTTAGTGGTCGGGGAAACACCATATATTTT
NA TRBD1 TRBJ1-4 TRBV2 CASTGTANEKLFF TGTGCCAGCACCGGGACAGCTAATGAAAAACTGTTTTTT
NA TRBD1 TRBJ1-4 TRBV7-8 CASSFRQGVEKLFF TGTGCCAGCAGCTTTCGACAGGGAGTGGAAAAACTGTTTTTT
NA TRBD1 TRBJ2-7 TRBV2 CAAREGDGDRDYEQYF TGTGCCGCCAGGGAGGGTGACGGGGACAGGGACTACGAGCAGTACTTC
many NA TRBJ1-5 TRBV12-3/TRBV12-4 CASSFLLQPQHF TGTGCCAGCAGTTTCTTACTTCAGCCCCAGCATTTT
NA NA TRBJ1-4 TRBV28 CASIGGQLTNEKLFF TGTGCCAGCATCGGGGGGCAGTTAACTAATGAAAAACTGTTTTTT
NA NA TRBJ1-2 TRBV13 CASSLWGRAYGYTF TGTGCCAGCAGCTTATGGGGCAGGGCCTATGGCTACACCTTC
NA TRBD1 TRBJ1-1 TRBV4-1 CASSPVPQGGNTEAFF TGCGCCAGCAGTCCGGTCCCTCAGGGGGGGAACACTGAAGCTTTCTTT
NA TRBD1 TRBJ1-6 TRBV29-1 CSVEVGGGFGSPLHF TGCAGCGTTGAGGTTGGAGGGGGCTTTGGATCACCCCTCCACTTT
few TRBD1 TRBJ2-1 TRBV27 CASSTGASYNEQFF TGTGCCAGCAGTACAGGGGCCTCTTACAATGAGCAGTTCTTC
once TRBD2 TRBJ2-1 TRBV5-4 CASSQTLLADSYNEQFF TGTGCCAGCAGCCAAACCCTTCTAGCGGACTCCTACAATGAGCAGTTCTTC
NA NA TRBJ1-5 TRBV9 CASSPNRGNQPQHF TGTGCCAGCAGCCCAAATCGGGGCAATCAGCCCCAGCATTTT
NA NA TRBJ2-2 TRBV23-1 CASIGVTNTGELFF TGCGCCAGCATCGGAGTTACGAACACCGGGGAGCTGTTTTTT
once TRBD1 TRBJ2-5 TRBV7-7 CASSQQGSDQETQYF TGTGCCAGCAGCCAACAGGGGTCCGACCAAGAGACCCAGTACTTC
few TRBD1 TRBJ1-1 TRBV5-8 CASSETGGSNTEAFF TGTGCCAGCAGCGAGACAGGGGGCTCGAACACTGAAGCTTTCTTT
NA TRBD1 TRBJ1-2 TRBV9 CASSDQTGAQLLGGYTF TGTGCCAGCAGCGACCAGACAGGGGCCCAACTACTAGGTGGCTACACCTTC
NA NA TRBJ1-6 TRBV3-1/TRBV3-2 CASSQGRAGGYSPLHF TGTGCCAGCAGCCAAGGGAGGGCAGGTGGTTATTCACCCCTCCACTTT
NA NA TRBJ2-5 TRBV7-2 CASSFRPRGQETQYF TGTGCCAGCAGCTTTCGCCCAAGGGGCCAAGAGACCCAGTACTTC
NA NA TRBJ1-2 TRBV7-9 CASSLGGSNYGYTF TGTGCCAGCAGCTTAGGCGGCAGCAACTATGGCTACACCTTC
NA NA TRBJ2-1 TRBV24-1 CATSDFRQGDEQFF TGTGCCACCAGTGATTTCAGGCAGGGTGATGAGCAGTTCTTC
NA TRBD1 TRBJ1-5 TRBV18 CASSSTTGGRQPQHF TGTGCCAGCTCATCCACCACAGGGGGCCGACAGCCCCAGCATTTT
NA NA TRBJ2-7 TRBV29-1 CSVERRDGYEQYF TGCAGCGTTGAGCGCAGGGATGGCTACGAGCAGTACTTC
NA NA TRBJ1-4 TRBV5-1 CASSFNRDRSQLFF TGCGCCAGCAGCTTCAACAGGGACCGAAGTCAACTGTTTTTT
NA TRBD2 TRBJ2-1 TRBV2 CASSGTAGGPGEQFF TGTGCCAGCAGTGGAACAGCGGGGGGGCCGGGTGAGCAGTTCTTC
NA NA TRBJ1-1 TRBV5-1 CASSQIGQNTEAFF TGCGCCAGCAGCCAAATAGGACAGAACACTGAAGCTTTCTTT
once NA TRBJ1-1 TRBV19 CASSIKRRQALNTEAFF TGTGCCAGTAGTATAAAGCGGAGACAGGCGCTTAACACTGAAGCTTTCTTT
NA NA TRBJ1-1 TRBV30 CAWSVPGLLEAFF TGTGCCTGGAGTGTCCCGGGGTTACTTGAAGCTTTCTTT
few TRBD1 TRBJ2-2 TRBV5-1 CASSPRSGGSNTGELFF TGCGCCAGCAGCCCCAGATCAGGGGGTTCGAACACCGGGGAGCTGTTTTTT
few NA TRBJ1-1 TRBV6-6 CASMRVMNTEAFF TGTGCCAGCATGCGGGTCATGAACACTGAAGCTTTCTTT
NA TRBD1 TRBJ1-5 TRBV2 CASSQGVNQPQHF TGTGCCAGTTCACAGGGGGTCAATCAGCCCCAGCATTTT
NA NA TRBJ1-2 TRBV29-1 CSVEDPKQWIYGYTF TGCAGCGTTGAAGATCCGAAACAGTGGATCTATGGCTACACCTTC
NA NA TRBJ1-6 TRBV18 CASSPGEGNSPLHF TGTGCCAGCTCACCAGGGGAGGGAAATTCACCCCTCCACTTT
NA TRBD1 TRBJ2-5 TRBV2 CASSMGQQETQYF TGTGCCAGCAGCATGGGACAGCAAGAGACCCAGTACTTC
once TRBD2 TRBJ2-7 TRBV27 CASSFVPPLAGTYEQYF TGTGCCAGCAGTTTTGTCCCCCCTCTAGCGGGAACCTACGAGCAGTACTTC